This is a list of T cell receptor beta chains from one sample in a study of T-cell reconstitution after alpha-beta-depleted transplantation in children. TCRdb fed the PCR reads into MiXCR, producing one record per CDR3 protein. The data contain 600,000 to 700,000 distinct CDR3 sequences, about 15% of them singletons. The specimen was PBMCs from the stem cell graft donor, collected from the stem cell graft. The receptors were sampled from a human donor who donated a stem cell graft to a child with acute myeloid leukemia. Both conserved end residues are part of each CDR3. Size values are once, few and many counts, or a class for expanded clones, and some rows have none.

-	TRBV9	CASSVLAGGSAYNEQFF
-	TRBV7-2	CASSARTGLSYEQYF
few	TRBV6-2/TRBV6-3	CASSLSDHYNEQFF
many	TRBV29-1	CSVDGQAVGELFF
few	TRBV20-1	CSAYLPGLAGTGGTDTQYF
many	TRBV5-1	CASSFMGQLNYGYTF
few	TRBV6-2/TRBV6-3	CASSSQGAYEQYF
few	TRBV20-1	CSAVRGGNEETQYF
-	TRBV20-1	CSARRPQAGDEKLFF
-	TRBV9	CASSVGLQDHLNYGYTF
many	TRBV7-2	CASSLTRDPNQPQHF
many	TRBV5-5	CASSLGVTDQPQHF
few	TRBV28	CASSSGQGRHYGYTF
few	TRBV12-3/TRBV12-4	CASKGAQNNSPLHF
-	TRBV12-3/TRBV12-4	CASSLDGGASPRYNEQFF
many	TRBV7-2	CASSLWETQYF
many	TRBV5-1	CASSREVGQNNSPLHF
-	TRBV20-1	CCAPGLAGDLTLGEQYF
few	TRBV13	CASSSGTRTYNEQFF
-	TRBV12-3/TRBV12-4	CASSSFLETGDLATNEKLFF
-	TRBV4-3	CASSQDSRTGTSTDTQYF
-	TRBV4-3	CASSPTTGGETQYF
many	TRBV20-1	CSARGYLTDTQYF
few	TRBV12-3/TRBV12-4	CASSPRTGAISTGELFF